This T cell receptor beta chain was profiled in a study of T cell repertoires in cytomegalovirus infection (dated by TCRdb to about 2019). About the investigation overall: Donor HLA type was relevant to the analysis, as public TCR beta signatures indicated carriage of CMV infection together with the matching HLA type.

Findings and caveats that apply to the study as a whole: The ex vivo response was dominated by HLA-C-restricted CMV-specific TCR beta clonotypes, and the single most frequent clonotype in two of eight donors was supplied by these HLA-C-restricted clonotypes. Carriers of CMV infection plus the relevant HLA type were discriminated by the cumulative frequency of public TCR beta family members in the study cohort and in an independent approximately 400-donor cohort.

TCRdb records Illumina HiSeq 1500 as the sequencer. TCRdb passed the public sequencing reads through fastp at Q25 and MiXCR, retaining productive beta sequences. Identical CDR3 proteins give one entry, which carries the most common genes and DNA. The sample table holds about 740,000 distinct CDR3 sequences, of which roughly a third were seen once. The ten largest clones capture roughly 2.9% of the sample. The CDR3 goes from the cysteine to the phenylalanine over 19 residues. Kept here is only the CDR3 DNA, which spans 57 bases and is read in frame from base 1. For CDR1 and CDR2, the germline V gene lists MNHEY and SVGAGI. V is reduced by 0 bases and J by 0 bases, leaving a spacing of 20 bases between them. Note on this clonotype: Its target antigen remains unknown. Per-base qualities were not stored, and no clone one base away is much larger.

The sequence was obtained from a human donor in good health (CMV status not recorded). Some clones in this sample may be carry-over from other donors' samples. Sequencing was carried out using PBMCs. The receptor chain draws on TRBV6-5 and TRBJ1-1, with the D gene not clear enough to name. The CDR3 protein: CASSYSRVGPIELNTEAFF. The nucleotides are TGTGCCAGCAGTTACTCTAGGGTCGGACCCATCGAGTTGAACACTGAAGCTTTCTTT.